Each of the 15 T cell receptor beta chains below was sequenced from the same sample in a study of blood T cell repertoires in COVID-19. Clones were sequenced by immunoSEQ multiplex PCR, and TCRdb holds only the in-frame ones, with some missing. The data hold approximately 230,000 clones, with just under 85% observed a single time. Sequenced material: PBMCs or T cells enriched from blood (not recorded which). All receptors derive from a middle-aged man who had recovered from COVID-19.

This chain uses TRBV6-5 with TRBJ2-6; D not resolved. Trimming left V 4 bases short and J 0 bases short, with 4 bases between. The germline V gene encodes CDR1 MNHEY and CDR2 SVGAGI. The CDR3 is 14 amino acids. In DNA form, the CDR3 reads TGTGCCAGCAGTTCGGGCTCTGGGGCCAACGTCCTGACTTTC. Residues: CASSSGSGANVLTF.

J is TRBJ2-2 and V is TRBV28; weak D call: TRBD1 (6 bases). The CDR3 loop spans 14 amino acids. Trimming removed 7 bases from V and 7 bases from J, with 16 bases in between. CDR1 is MDHEN, CDR2 SYDVKM, per germline. The CDR3 DNA reads TGTGCCAGCACCTCGACAGGAGATATCGGGGAGCTGTTTTTT. The encoded protein is CASTSTGDIGELFF.

The genes are TRBV5-4 and TRBJ1-1; D possibly corresponds to TRBD1 (5 bases). Trimming pared 1 base from V and 4 bases from J, leaving 11 bases between. Germline CDR1 reads SGHNT; CDR2 reads YYREEE (reference sequence). This CDR3 is 14 amino acids long. The chain's CDR3 is CASSLWQGATEAFF. Written as DNA, the CDR3 is TGTGCCAGCAGCTTGTGGCAGGGTGCCACTGAAGCTTTCTTT.

This clone was seen at least ten times. V and J are TRBV25-1 and TRBJ2-7; 7 nucleotides align to TRBD1. The CDR3 runs to 12 residues. The V gene's germline CDR1 is MGHDK and CDR2 SYGVNS. Losses at the gene ends were 10 bases for V and 2 bases for J; bases not matched to a gene: 5. The CDR3 bases are TGTGCCAACCCGACAGGGACCTACGAGCAGTACTTC. This translates into CANPTGTYEQYF.

This chain joins TRBV18 and TRBJ1-5, with D tentatively TRBD1 (5 bases). The CDR3 is 15 residues long. Germline V gene lookup returns CDR1 KGHSH and CDR2 LQKENI. V was trimmed by 3 bases and J by 3 bases, leaving 12 bases between them. The CDR3 DNA follows: TGTGCCAGCTCACCTGACCAGGGACTCAATCAGCCCCAGCATTTT. Translating it yields CASSPDQGLNQPQHF.

Points on this clone: One end of the junction does not line up with germline, which may come from a read error. J is TRBJ2-7 and V is TRBV7-3, with 9 bases lining up with TRBD1. Germline CDR1 is SGHTA and CDR2 is FQGTGA. This CDR3 has 15 amino acids. CDR3 sequence: CASSLTGTGSYEQYF. The CDR3, as DNA: TGTGCCAGCAGCCTAACGGGGACAGGGAGCTACGAGCAGTACTTC.

The gene calls are TRBV6-5 and TRBJ2-5; D may be TRBD1 (5 bases). Trimming stripped 5 bases from V and 5 bases from J, with 15 bases between. CDR1 and CDR2 from the germline V gene are MNHEY and SVGAGI. The CDR3 is made up of 14 amino acids. CDR3 coding DNA: TGTGCCAGCAGTCCCTACAGGTCCGGGGAGACCCAGTACTTC. The encoded protein is CASSPYRSGETQYF.

This sequence joins TRBV4-3 and TRBJ2-5, with 11 bases fitting TRBD2. There are 18 residues in the CDR3. Germline V CDR1 and CDR2: LGHNA, YSLEER. Losses at the gene ends were 4 bases for V and 0 bases for J; bases not matched to a gene: 10. As DNA, the CDR3 is TGCGCCAGCAGCCGGTCGGCTAGCGGGGGGAGTTACCAAGAGACCCAGTACTTC. Amino acid sequence: CASSRSASGGSYQETQYF.

The V call is TRBV11-2, the J call TRBJ1-2; D is unresolved. There are 12 residues in the CDR3. Per the germline V gene, CDR1 is SGHAT and CDR2 is FQNNGV. V was pared by 6 bases and J by 1 base, with 6 bases between. Written as DNA, the CDR3 is TGTGCCAGCAGTACTAATAACTATGGCTACACCTTC. Translating it yields CASSTNNYGYTF.

This rearrangement joins TRBV5-1 to TRBJ1-4, with 9 bases lining up with TRBD1. The V gene's germline CDR1 is SGHRS and CDR2 YFSETQ. The ends lost 0 bases at V and 5 bases at J; junction bases unmatched: 2. The CDR3 is 15 amino acids. DNA of the CDR3: TGCGCCAGCAGCTTGGGCGGGACAGGGAATGAAAAACTGTTTTTT. Residues: CASSLGGTGNEKLFF.

The gene calls are TRBV25-1 and TRBJ2-1, with D tentatively TRBD2 (6 bases). V was shortened by 3 bases and J by 4 bases, with 13 bases between the two germline ends. The length of the CDR3 is 15 residues. Germline-derived CDR1 and CDR2 are MGHDK and SYGVNS. CDR3 nucleotides: TGTGCCAGCAGTGATCCGGGACTCCCTTACAATGAGCAGTTCTTC. Protein sequence: CASSDPGLPYNEQFF.

The DNA for the CDR3 is TGTGCCAGCAGCAAAGGACAGGGAAGGGGCACTGAAGCTTTCTTT. Protein product: CASSKGQGRGTEAFF. The chain employs TRBV11-2 and TRBJ1-1, with 8 positions matching TRBD1. Germline values: CDR1 SGHAT, CDR2 FQNNGV. J was trimmed by 4 bases and V by 5 bases; bases with no gene match: 9. This CDR3 is built from 15 residues.

V is TRBV7-2 and J is TRBJ1-2, with D perhaps TRBD1 (6 bases). V was clipped by 6 bases and J by 3 bases, with 14 bases between them. The CDR3 sequence is 14 residues long. Germline loops: CDR1 SGHTA, CDR2 FQGNSA. The CDR3 DNA is TGTGCCAGCAGTGAACGACAGGTCCACTATGGCTACACCTTC. Protein product: CASSERQVHYGYTF.

The chain couples TRBV25-1 to TRBJ1-1; D is unclear. This CDR3 is built from 11 residues. Germline V CDR1 and CDR2: MGHDK, SYGVNS. V was pared by 3 bases and J by 10 bases, with 9 bases between. The CDR3 spells CASSEYRRAFF. The CDR3 DNA follows: TGTGCCAGCAGTGAGTACAGAAGAGCTTTCTTT.

The chain couples TRBV6-6 to TRBJ1-2; D remains ambiguous. The ends were cut back, 6 bases at V and 7 bases at J, with 9 bases in the middle. The CDR3 runs to 11 residues. Germline V gives CDR1 MNHNY, CDR2 SVGAGI (reference sequence). CDR3 DNA: TGTGCCAGCAGCTCCCCCTTTGGCTACACCTTC. It codes for CASSSPFGYTF.